The 18 T cell receptor beta chains below all came from one sample that was sequenced in a study of T-cell memory formation after mild COVID-19. One entry per CDR3 protein results from TCRdb running MiXCR on the 5' RACE reads. The repertoire holds 130,000 to 150,000 distinct CDR3 sequences, with 6% as singletons. The sequencing sample was made of PBMCs or a T cell subset sorted from them (not recorded which). Every receptor here comes from an adult woman who had mild COVID-19 (a few samples of this study predate the infection). Cell type and time point are not known.

This chain joins TRBV4-2 and TRBJ2-3; no clear D. This CDR3 region has 13 residues. Trimming left V 0 bases short and J 4 bases short, with 5 bases between. Germline CDR1 is LGHNA and CDR2 is YNFKEQ. The CDR3 reads CASSQDSADTQYF. The CDR3 bases are TGTGCCAGCAGCCAAGACAGCGCAGATACGCAGTATTTT.

Only a few counts were recorded for this clonotype. V and J are TRBV30 and TRBJ2-2, with 8 nucleotides matching TRBD2. V trimming: 5 bases; J trimming: 3 bases; junction bases outside the gene matches: 8. CDR3 length: 15 amino acids. From germline, CDR1 is GTSNPN and CDR2 SVGIG (reference sequence). The CDR3 region has the DNA TGTGCCTGGGTCGTAGCGGGACTTCACACCGGGGAGCTGTTTTTT. Its protein is CAWVVAGLHTGELFF.

Ten or more counts support this clonotype. The chain joins TRBV5-1 to TRBJ1-1; D is undetermined. The ends were cut back, 0 bases at V and 0 bases at J, with 6 bases in the middle. The germline V gene has CDR1 SGHRS and CDR2 YFSETQ. CDR3 length: 14 residues. CDR3 bases: TGCGCCAGCAGCTTGGTCGGGGTGAACACTGAAGCTTTCTTT. Protein: CASSLVGVNTEAFF.

This clonotype was seen more than once but under ten times. The chain joins TRBV20-1 to TRBJ2-1; 14 nucleotides line up with TRBD2. V lost 6 bases, J lost 10 bases, and 17 bases stayed unmatched. The length of the CDR3 is 17 residues. Germline CDR1 is DFQATT and CDR2 is SNEGSKA (reference sequence). CDR3 sequence: CSAETSGRAGAPGEQFF. CDR3 coding DNA: TGCAGTGCCGAGACTAGCGGGAGGGCCGGGGCTCCTGGGGAGCAGTTCTTC.

This clonotype was seen at least ten times. This chain uses TRBV12-3 or TRBV12-4 with TRBJ2-1; 7 bases fit TRBD1. The length of the CDR3 is 16 residues. V shed 6 bases, J shed 0 bases, and the junction held 8 bases outside the gene matches. The CDR3 spells CASRIQGSYSYNEQFF. Here the CDR3 DNA reads TGTGCCAGCAGGATACAGGGGTCTTACTCCTACAATGAGCAGTTCTTC.

This clonotype was detected a few times. The chain uses TRBV6-5 and TRBJ2-7; D tentatively reads TRBD1 or TRBD2 (6 bases each). Trimming removed 7 bases from V and 2 bases from J, with 15 bases in between. Germline V gene data show CDR1 as MNHEY and CDR2 as SVGAGI. This CDR3 is 14 amino acids long. The CDR3 sequence is CASTRLGGPYEQYF. The CDR3 coding sequence is TGTGCCAGCACCAGGCTCGGGGGCCCCTACGAGCAGTACTTC.

Ten or more counts support this clonotype. The chain joins TRBV20-1 to TRBJ1-1; D is unclear. The V end lost 5 bases, the J end lost 1 base, and 5 bases lay between the germline ends. Germline V gene sequence: CDR1 DFQATT, CDR2 SNEGSKA (reference sequence). CDR3 size: 11 residues. This CDR3 is CSAYTNTEAFF. The DNA for the CDR3 is TGCAGTGCTTACACGAACACTGAAGCTTTCTTT.

Ten or more counts support this clonotype. The chain recombines TRBV12-1 with TRBJ2-4; the D call TRBD2 from the table was never checked on the DNA. TRBV12-1 is a pseudogene locus. The CDR3 has 16 residues. DNA of the CDR3: TGTGCCAGCAGTCCAACCGGGGGGGCCGACAAAAACATTCAGTACTTC. Protein product: CASSPTGGADKNIQYF.

This clonotype was counted only a few times. The chain recombines TRBV6-2 or TRBV6-3 with TRBJ1-5; D possibly corresponds to TRBD1 (6 bases). Looked up from germline, CDR1 is MNHEY and CDR2 is SVGEGT. Trimming removed 7 bases at V and 6 bases at J, with 19 bases between. The CDR3 covers 15 residues. The CDR3 here is CASTFMGAGPQPQHF. In nucleotides, the CDR3 is TGTGCCAGCACCTTTATGGGGGCAGGGCCTCAGCCCCAGCATTTT.

This clonotype came up a few times. The chain combines TRBV6-5 with TRBJ2-1; 8 positions match TRBD1. V was pared by 2 bases and J by 9 bases, with 9 bases of the junction left unmatched. Germline CDR1 and CDR2: MNHEY and SVGAGI. The CDR3 has 15 amino acids. DNA for the CDR3: TGTGCCAGCAGTTACGGGCAGGGGGCATTTGGTGAGCAGTTCTTC. Its protein product is CASSYGQGAFGEQFF.

This clonotype was detected ten times or more. The rearrangement joins TRBV5-6 to TRBJ2-1; D is perhaps TRBD2 (6 bases). V was cut by 0 bases and J by 7 bases, with 11 bases left in between. CDR3 size: 14 residues. The germline CDR1 and CDR2 sequences are SGHDT and YYEEEE. For the CDR3, the DNA is TGTGCCAGCAGCTTGGGGGGACTCGTGAATGAGCAGTTCTTC. Amino acids: CASSLGGLVNEQFF.

This clonotype was recorded many times. The chain has TRBV29-1 and TRBJ1-2, with D possibly TRBD1 on 5 matching bases. V shed 6 bases and J shed 3 bases, with 14 bases lying between them. The germline CDR1 and CDR2 sequences are SQVTM and ANQGSEA. This CDR3 is 13 amino acids long. Here the CDR3 reads CSVTRGDHYGYTF. CDR3 DNA: TGCAGCGTGACCCGAGGGGACCACTATGGCTACACCTTC. Supplemented by reference TRBV29-1 and TRBJ1-2, the full variable domain reads SAVISQKPSRDICQRGTSLTIQCQVDSQVTMMFWYRQQPGQSLTLIATANQGSEATYESGFVIDKFPISRPNLTFSTLTVSNMSPEDSSIYLCSVTRGDHYGYTFGSGTRLTVV.

This clonotype was seen repeatedly, ten times or more. The chain couples TRBV7-2 to TRBJ1-6, with D possibly being TRBD1 (6 bases). Trimming cost V 3 bases and J 7 bases, with 13 bases left between them. CDR1 is SGHTA, CDR2 FQGNSA, per germline. The CDR3 runs 15 residues. CDR3 residues: CASSLEQGGNSPLHF. The CDR3 nucleotides read TGTGCCAGCAGCTTGGAACAGGGAGGAAATTCACCCCTCCACTTT.

This clonotype was found a few times. The V and J genes are TRBV3-1 and TRBJ2-2; the match to TRBD1 covers 10 bases. With V trimmed by 4 bases and J by 2 bases, 7 bases remained unmatched. Per germline, CDR1 LGHDT and CDR2 YNNKEL (reference sequence). This CDR3 has 17 residues. The CDR3 nucleotides are TGTGCCAGCAGCCCGACCGGGACAGGGGCTAACACCGGGGAGCTGTTTTTT. Protein product: CASSPTGTGANTGELFF. Filled out from reference TRBV3-1 and TRBJ2-2, the complete variable domain reads DTAVSQTPKYLVTQMGNDKSIKCEQNLGHDTMYWYKQDSKKFLKIMFSYNNKELIINETVPNRFSPKSPDKAHLNLHINSLELGDSAVYFCASSPTGTGANTGELFFGEGSRLTVL.

This clonotype was found many times. The chain couples TRBV7-9 to TRBJ2-5, with 15 bases that match TRBD2. The junction had 3 bases not matched to a gene; V was cut back by 5 bases and J by 5 bases. Germline V gene lookup returns CDR1 SEHNR and CDR2 FQNEAQ (reference sequence). The CDR3 is 15 residues long. Here the CDR3 DNA reads TGTGCCAGCAGCCCGGGACTAGCGGGAGGCGAGACCCAGTACTTC. Translating it yields CASSPGLAGGETQYF.

This clonotype was recorded at least ten times. The chain is built from TRBV30 and TRBJ2-1, with TRBD2 matching 10 bases. The junction had 5 bases not matched to a gene; V was cut back by 0 bases and J by 6 bases. The CDR3 sequence is 15 residues long. The V gene's germline CDR1 is GTSNPN and CDR2 SVGIG (reference sequence). The CDR3 bases are TGTGCCTGGAGTGTCGAACTAGCGGGGCCCAATGAGCAGTTCTTC. This sequence encodes CAWSVELAGPNEQFF.

The chain carries TRBV5-1 and TRBJ2-1; 9 nucleotides agree with TRBD1. Germline CDR1 is SGHRS and CDR2 is YFSETQ. The length of the CDR3 is 14 residues. The V gene end was trimmed by 5 bases and the J gene end by 16 bases; junction bases not matched to a gene: 16. The CDR3 coding sequence is TGCGCCAGCAGTTCTCGGCCGGGACAGGGTATGAAATTCTTC. This translates into CASSSRPGQGMKFF.

The chain carries TRBV28 and TRBJ2-6, with 12 bases fitting TRBD2. Germline lookup yields CDR1 MDHEN and CDR2 SYDVKM. V dropped 5 bases and J dropped 0; count of bases not matched to a gene: 5. The CDR3 loop spans 18 amino acids. The CDR3 nucleotides are TGTGCCAGCAGTCTAGCGGGGGGGGCCCTCTCTGGGGCCAACGTCCTGACTTTC. This encodes CASSLAGGALSGANVLTF. Full variable domain (rest looked up from reference TRBV28 and TRBJ2-6): DVKVTQSSRYLVKRTGEKVFLECVQDMDHENMFWYRQDPGLGLRLIYFSYDVKMKEKGDIPEGYSVSREKKERFSLILESASTNQTSMYLCASSLAGGALSGANVLTFGAGSRLTVL.